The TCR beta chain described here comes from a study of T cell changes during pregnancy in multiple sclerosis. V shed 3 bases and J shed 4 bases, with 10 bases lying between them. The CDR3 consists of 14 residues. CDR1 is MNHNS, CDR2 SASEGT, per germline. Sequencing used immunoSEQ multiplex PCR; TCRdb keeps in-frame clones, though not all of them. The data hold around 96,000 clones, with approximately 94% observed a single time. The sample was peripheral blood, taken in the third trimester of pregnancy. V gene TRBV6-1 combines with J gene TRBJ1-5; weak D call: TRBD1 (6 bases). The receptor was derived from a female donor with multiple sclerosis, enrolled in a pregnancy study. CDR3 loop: CASSELQGNQPQHF. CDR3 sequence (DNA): TGTGCCAGCAGTGAGCTGCAGGGGAATCAGCCCCAGCATTTT.